Shown below are 27 T cell receptor beta chains from a single sample sequenced in a study of T cell responses to AZD1222 COVID-19 vaccine. Measured with immunoSEQ multiplex PCR; TCRdb has only the in-frame clones, and not every one. The sample records about 99,000 clones, over 70% being singletons. Sequences were derived from peripheral blood, sampled on day 0 of AZD1222 vaccination. The origin of the receptors is an adult in good health.

The V call is TRBV12-3 or TRBV12-4, the J call TRBJ1-5; D ambiguous. The length of the CDR3 is 13 residues. V dropped 6 bases and J dropped 0 bases, with 6 bases sitting between them. The CDR3 region has the DNA TGTGCCAGCAGGAGTATTAGCAATCAGCCCCAGCATTTT. Translation: CASRSISNQPQHF.

This clone is a singleton in its sample. This chain's CDR3 is CASSPSVPHNSPLHF. The CDR3 nucleotides are TGTGCCAGCTCACCCTCGGTACCCCATAATTCACCCCTCCACTTT. The chain has TRBV18 and TRBJ1-6; D remains ambiguous. The CDR3 has 15 amino acids. The V gene lost 3 bases and the J gene lost 5 bases, with 11 bases spanning the gap. CDR1 and CDR2 (germline): KGHSH, LQKENI.

V gene TRBV9 combines with J gene TRBJ2-1; no firm D call. The CDR3 is 13 amino acids. Looked up from germline, CDR1 is SGDLS and CDR2 is YYNGEE. The V end lost 0 bases, the J end lost 5 bases, and 6 bases lay between the germline ends. The CDR3 sequence is CASSVDLHNEQFF. CDR3 nucleotides: TGTGCCAGCAGCGTAGACCTCCACAATGAGCAGTTCTTC.

V gene TRBV24-1 combines with J gene TRBJ1-2, with D possibly TRBD1 on 6 matching bases. The CDR3 covers 14 residues. Deletions cut 3 bases from V and 2 bases from J, with 9 bases between. In germline, CDR1 is KGHDR, CDR2 SFDVKD. CDR3 coding DNA: TGTGCCACCAGTGATGATGGACAGAACTATGGCTACACCTTC. Translating it yields CATSDDGQNYGYTF.

The CDR3 protein is CASSQELREGETQYF. The DNA for the CDR3 is TGCGCCAGCAGCCAAGAGCTCCGGGAAGGGGAGACCCAGTACTTC. The chain employs TRBV4-3 and TRBJ2-5; tentatively, D is TRBD2 (5 bases). Per germline, CDR1 LGHNA and CDR2 YSLEER. V lost 0 bases and J 5 bases, leaving 13 bases between the germline ends. CDR3 length: 15 amino acids.

The genes are TRBV24-1 and TRBJ1-6, with D uncertain. The germline V gene has CDR1 KGHDR and CDR2 SFDVKD. This CDR3 has 14 residues. The ends were cut back, 3 bases at V and 5 bases at J, with 7 bases in the middle. CDR3 in amino acids: CATSDRQHNSPLHF. CDR3 nucleotides: TGTGCCACCAGTGATCGACAACATAATTCACCCCTCCACTTT.

The J gene is TRBJ1-2, the V gene TRBV3-1 (or the pseudogene TRBV3-2); D is uncertain. This CDR3 comprises 16 residues. V shed 3 bases and J shed 0 bases, with 14 bases lying between them. Germline CDR1 LGHDT, CDR2 YNNKEL (reference sequence). CDR3 residues: CASSHSGPLSNYGYTF. The CDR3 nucleotides read TGTGCCAGCAGCCATAGCGGGCCCCTATCTAACTATGGCTACACCTTC.

V is TRBV3-1 (or the pseudogene TRBV3-2) and J is TRBJ2-7; D is uncertain. This CDR3 comprises 12 residues. Trimming removed 3 bases from V and 4 bases from J, with 7 bases in between. Germline V CDR1 and CDR2: LGHDT, YNNKEL (reference sequence). In DNA form, the CDR3 reads TGTGCCAGCAGCCATGCGCCATACGAGCAGTACTTC. This codes for CASSHAPYEQYF.

The chain combines TRBV19 with TRBJ1-1; D gene uncertain. Germline assignment: CDR1 LNHDA and CDR2 SQIVND (reference sequence). The CDR3 extends over 15 amino acids. Trimming shortened V by 3 bases and J by 3 bases, and 14 bases separated the two germline ends. The CDR3 DNA follows: TGTGCCAGTAGTATTCGGTCCGGGTTTGACACTGAAGCTTTCTTT. Residues: CASSIRSGFDTEAFF. Complete variable domain (other parts from reference TRBV19 and TRBJ1-1): DGGITQSPKYLFRKEGQNVTLSCEQNLNHDAMYWYRQDPGQGLRLIYYSQIVNDFQKGDIAEGYSVSREKKESFPLTVTSAQKNPTAFYLCASSIRSGFDTEAFFGQGTRLTVV.

The rearrangement joins TRBV28 to TRBJ1-1; D call uncertain. Trimming stripped 2 bases from V and 0 bases from J, with 7 bases between. CDR1 is MDHEN and CDR2 is SYDVKM in the germline V gene. CDR3 length: 14 residues. CDR3 protein: CASSLEEMNTEAFF. The CDR3 nucleotides read TGTGCCAGCAGTTTAGAAGAAATGAACACTGAAGCTTTCTTT.

This clone appeared once. V and J are TRBV10-3 and TRBJ2-7; maybe TRBD2 (7 bases). This CDR3 is built from 14 residues. Trimming took off 7 bases at V and 5 bases at J, with 18 bases between the two ends. CDR1 and CDR2 from the germline V gene are ENHRY and SYGVKD. CDR3 sequence: CAITIGGGIDEQYF. CDR3 DNA sequence: TGTGCCATCACCATAGGGGGGGGTATCGACGAGCAGTACTTC.

The chain is built from TRBV28 and TRBJ1-3; no firm D call. There are 13 residues in the CDR3. The germline gives CDR1 MDHEN, CDR2 SYDVKM. V was clipped by 5 bases and J by 4 bases, with 9 bases between them. The CDR3 reads CASSIAQGNTIYF. The DNA for the CDR3 is TGTGCCAGCAGTATCGCTCAGGGAAACACCATATATTTT.

The CDR3 here is CASKDRGPTDTQYF. CDR3 nucleotides: TGTGCCAGTAAGGACAGGGGGCCCACAGATACGCAGTATTTT. This chain uses TRBV19 with TRBJ2-3; 11 bases match TRBD1. The CDR3 runs to 14 residues. Germline CDR1 reads LNHDA; CDR2 reads SQIVND (reference sequence). The J segment lost 2 bases and the V segment lost 7 bases, leaving 2 bases of the junction unmatched.

This clone was observed once. The CDR3 sequence is CASSYVLATTYEQYF. CDR3 nucleotides: TGTGCCAGCAGTTACGTTCTAGCGACCACCTACGAGCAGTACTTC. This chain joins TRBV6-2 or TRBV6-3 and TRBJ2-7; D is possibly TRBD2 (6 bases). CDR3 length equals 15 residues. Germline lookup yields CDR1 MNHEY and CDR2 SVGEGT. The V gene lost 2 bases and the J gene lost 2 bases, with 13 bases spanning the gap.

DNA for the CDR3: TGTGCCAGCAGTTATATTCCGACTAGCGGGGGCACAGATACGCAGTATTTT. It encodes CASSYIPTSGGTDTQYF. The V and J genes are TRBV6-2 or TRBV6-3 and TRBJ2-3; 11 nucleotides align to TRBD2. V lost 3 bases, J lost 1 base, and 6 bases stayed unmatched. The germline V gene encodes CDR1 MNHEY and CDR2 SVGEGT. The CDR3 consists of 17 residues.

The V gene is TRBV9, the J gene TRBJ2-7; 9 bases map to TRBD2. The ends lost 0 bases at V and 6 bases at J; junction bases unmatched: 4. Germline CDR1 is SGDLS and CDR2 is YYNGEE. CDR3 length: 14 residues. The CDR3 DNA reads as TGTGCCAGCAGCGTAGCTAGCGGGGTTGTCGAGCAGTACTTC. Translation: CASSVASGVVEQYF.

Remarks on this clone: At the DNA level, this CDR3 is encoded by other sequences in the same sample as well. The rearrangement uses TRBV5-1 and TRBJ2-1, with D maybe TRBD2 (6 bases). CDR3 length equals 15 residues. Trimming shortened V by 0 bases and J by 1 base, and 8 bases separated the two germline ends. From germline, CDR1 is SGHRS and CDR2 YFSETQ. CDR3 loop: CASSLVGGSYNEQFF. The CDR3 region has the DNA TGCGCCAGCAGCTTGGTCGGAGGGTCCTACAATGAGCAGTTCTTC.

The rearrangement uses TRBV3-1 (or the pseudogene TRBV3-2) and TRBJ1-6; the match to TRBD1 covers 9 bases. The CDR3 contains 16 residues. Germline loops: CDR1 LGHDT, CDR2 YNNKEL (reference sequence). V gave up 8 bases and J gave up 6 bases; unmatched junction bases: 11. The CDR3 here is CASRDRAYAGNSPLHF. In nucleotides, the CDR3 is TGTGCCAGCCGGGACAGGGCCTACGCGGGTAATTCACCCCTCCACTTT.

V is TRBV7-2 and J is TRBJ1-2, with 8 bases lining up with TRBD1. This CDR3 spans 16 amino acids. The germline CDR1 and CDR2 sequences are SGHTA and FQGNSA. With 4 bases clipped from V and 7 bases from J, the junction kept 14 bases outside the gene matches. The CDR3 protein is CASSYLDDRGASGYTF. The CDR3 nucleotides read TGTGCCAGCAGCTATCTCGATGACAGGGGCGCCAGTGGCTACACCTTC. Based on the CDR3 plus reference TRBV7-2 and TRBJ1-2, the full variable domain is GAGVSQSPSNKVTEKGKDVELRCDPISGHTALYWYRQSLGQGLEFLIYFQGNSAPDKSGLPSDRFSAERTGGSVSTLTIQRTQQEDSAVYLCASSYLDDRGASGYTFGSGTRLTVV.

The chain combines TRBV10-3 with TRBJ1-1; D is undetermined. Germline-derived CDR1 and CDR2 are ENHRY and SYGVKD. CDR3 size: 15 residues. Trimming cost V 4 bases and J 0 bases, with 12 bases left between them. The CDR3 nucleotides are TGTGCCATCAGTGCCCAGGTAAATATGAACACTGAAGCTTTCTTT. Protein sequence: CAISAQVNMNTEAFF.

The chain couples TRBV4-3 to TRBJ1-5; 8 bases line up with TRBD1. Unmatched junction bases numbered 4, after V lost 3 bases and J lost 6 bases. This CDR3 spans 14 amino acids. Germline V gives CDR1 LGHNA, CDR2 YSLEER. CDR3 amino acids: CASSQTGAVQPQHF. CDR3 nucleotide sequence: TGCGCCAGCAGCCAGACAGGGGCTGTTCAGCCCCAGCATTTT.

Points on this clone: The same CDR3 also results from other DNA sequences found in this sample. Written as DNA, the CDR3 is TGTGCCAGCAGCCCCCCGGGGGGGGGAAACACCATATATTTT. It specifies CASSPPGGGNTIYF. V usage is TRBV9 and J usage is TRBJ1-3, with D maybe TRBD1 (5 bases). Trimming removed 4 bases from V and 4 bases from J, with 12 bases in between. The CDR3 covers 14 residues. Germline-derived CDR1 and CDR2 are SGDLS and YYNGEE.

V gene TRBV29-1 combines with J gene TRBJ2-7; a possible D gene is TRBD2 (6 bases). This CDR3 has 12 residues. Germline V gene lookup returns CDR1 SQVTM and CDR2 ANQGSEA. V dropped 2 bases and J dropped 6 bases, with 11 bases sitting between them. CDR3 region: CSVELGLREQYF. The DNA of the CDR3 is TGCAGCGTTGAACTGGGACTGCGCGAGCAGTACTTC.

V usage is TRBV6-4 and J usage is TRBJ1-2, with D perhaps TRBD1 (6 bases). CDR3 size: 13 residues. Germline CDR1 is MRHNA and CDR2 is SNTAGT. V was pared by 6 bases and J by 9 bases, with 17 bases between. CDR3 sequence (DNA): TGTGCCAGCAGCAAAACCCCACAGGGAAGCTACACCTTC. Encoded protein: CASSKTPQGSYTF.

The CDR3 DNA follows: TGTGCCAGCAGTGGTGCGGGGGGGCCAGATACGCAGTATTTT. Amino acid sequence: CASSGAGGPDTQYF. J is TRBJ2-3 and V is TRBV6-4; TRBD2 agrees at 9 bases. J was trimmed by 4 bases and V by 4 bases; bases with no gene match: 3. CDR1 and CDR2 (germline): MRHNA, SNTAGT. The CDR3 is 14 amino acids.

The genes are TRBV19 and TRBJ1-4, with TRBD1 identical over 7 bases. This CDR3 is 15 amino acids long. The germline V gene has CDR1 LNHDA and CDR2 SQIVND (reference sequence). After removal of 4 bases from V and 11 bases from J, the junction contained 13 bases not matched to a gene. The CDR3 loop is CASSTPTGKVAKLFF. The DNA of the CDR3 is TGTGCCAGTAGTACTCCGACAGGGAAGGTCGCCAAACTGTTTTTT.

The chain carries TRBV10-1 and TRBJ1-4, with 7 bases matching TRBD1. The CDR3 sequence is 13 residues long. V trimming: 3 bases; J trimming: 12 bases; junction bases outside the gene matches: 7. CDR1 is WNHNN and CDR2 is SYGVQD in the germline V gene (reference sequence). CDR3 nucleotides: TGCGCCAGCAGTGATTACCGGACAGGCCAACTGTTTTTT. Its translation: CASSDYRTGQLFF.